A selection of T cell receptor beta chains follows, all from one sample in a study of human T cells and chemical hapten exposure. In TCRdb, the RACE reads were re-called with MiXCR into one record per CDR3 protein. Among about 110,000 distinct CDR3 sequences listed, more than 9.5% were seen once. Sequences were derived from whole blood, sampled in connection with sensitization to the hapten diphenylcyclopropenone (DPC). Receptors originate from a woman in her thirties or forties with alopecia areata. Some clones in this sample may be carry-over from other donors' samples. The CDR3 runs from the conserved cysteine through the conserved F or W. The D gene is left open where the match is weak. Rows give clone size only sometimes, using once, few, many, or a class for an expanded clone.

cdr3_nt,cdr3_aa,clone_size,d_call,j_call,v_call
TGCAGCGTTGAGTCGCAGGGGGAGACCCAGTACTTC,CSVESQGETQYF,NA,NA,TRBJ2-5,TRBV29-1
TGCAGTGCTCCACACACGGGAGGGACCTGGGAGCAGTACTTC,CSAPHTGGTWEQYF,once,TRBD2,TRBJ2-7,TRBV20-1
TGCAGTGCACCCGGGACTAGCGGGTACGAGCAGTACTTC,CSAPGTSGYEQYF,NA,TRBD2,TRBJ2-7,TRBV20-1
TGCGCCATGTGGGGTCGAGAGACCCAGTACTTC,CAMWGRETQYF,many,NA,TRBJ2-5,TRBV5-1
TGTGCCAGCAGCCAAGCGCCCGCGACGAGGGAGACCCAGTACTTC,CASSQAPATRETQYF,NA,NA,TRBJ2-5,TRBV4-2
TGTGCCAGCAGTTCCCGTTATGGCTACACCTTC,CASSSRYGYTF,NA,NA,TRBJ1-2,TRBV28
TGTGCCAGCAGTGTTTCTATTCGGGCGCCAAGAGAGACCCAGTACTTC,CASSVSIRAPRETQYF,few,NA,TRBJ2-5,TRBV2
TGTGCCAGTAGCGGGTCCGACAATGAGCAGTTCTTC,CASSGSDNEQFF,NA,TRBD2,TRBJ2-1,TRBV10-3
TGTGCCAGCAGCCCCGTGGGTGGCGGCAATCAGCCCCAGCATTTT,CASSPVGGGNQPQHF,NA,NA,TRBJ1-5,TRBV6-2/TRBV6-3
TGTGCCAGCAGCGTAGGGAGCGACAGGCCGAACACCGGGGAGCTGTTTTTT,CASSVGSDRPNTGELFF,few,NA,TRBJ2-2,TRBV9
TGCAGTGCTAGACCATTACTACCGGGACTAGAGGGAAACACAGATACGCAGTATTTT,CSARPLLPGLEGNTDTQYF,many,TRBD2,TRBJ2-3,TRBV20-1
TGTGCCAGCAGCTTAGCTAGGGTCGCGCAGTATTTT,CASSLARVAQYF,many,NA,TRBJ2-3,TRBV7-9
TGCGCCAGCAGCCAAGATACGCGGGTTCCTGGAAACACCATATATTTT,CASSQDTRVPGNTIYF,many,NA,TRBJ1-3,TRBV4-3
TGTGCCAGCACCCCGCTTGGGACATCGGTTTCACCCCTCCACTTT,CASTPLGTSVSPLHF,NA,NA,TRBJ1-6,TRBV7-9
TGTGCCAGCAGCCCCCCCGGGTTGGGGCCCGCGGGCAATGAGCAGTTCTTC,CASSPPGLGPAGNEQFF,few,NA,TRBJ2-1,TRBV7-3
TGTGCCAGCAGCTCGACTAGCGGGAGTACTGGGGCCAACGTCCTGACTTTC,CASSSTSGSTGANVLTF,many,TRBD2,TRBJ2-6,TRBV11-2
TGCGCCAGCAGCTCCCAGGGGAGGGGGCCCGATGAGCAGTTCTTC,CASSSQGRGPDEQFF,many,NA,TRBJ2-1,TRBV5-1
TGCAGCGTTGATGGGGAACTCGGGGAGCTGTTTTTT,CSVDGELGELFF,many,NA,TRBJ2-2,TRBV29-1
TGTGCCAGCAGATTCGTATACCGGGGGACGAACACTGAAGCTTTCTTT,CASRFVYRGTNTEAFF,NA,NA,TRBJ1-1,TRBV28
TGTGCCAGCAGCCCCAGGAGGACAGGGGGGAACTATGGCTACACCTTC,CASSPRRTGGNYGYTF,NA,TRBD1,TRBJ1-2,TRBV14
TGTGCCAGCAGCTTAGGACTGTCCCCCGGCGAGCAGTACTTC,CASSLGLSPGEQYF,NA,NA,TRBJ2-7,TRBV11-2
TGCGCCAGCAGCCTAAACAGCCCCCTGGACACTGAAGCTTTCTTT,CASSLNSPLDTEAFF,many,NA,TRBJ1-1,TRBV5-1
TGTGCCAGCAGTCGGGACAGCTCCCCGGAAAAACTGTTTTTT,CASSRDSSPEKLFF,few,TRBD1,TRBJ1-4,TRBV6-6
TGTGCCAGCAGCTTGGTTGGGGGAGTAGGAACCGGGGAGCTGTTTTTT,CASSLVGGVGTGELFF,few,NA,TRBJ2-2,TRBV5-4
TGTGCCAGCAGCCCGGACAGGTTTACCGGGACCTACACCTTC,CASSPDRFTGTYTF,many,TRBD1,TRBJ1-2,TRBV6-2/TRBV6-3
TGTGCCAGCAGCTTAGCAGGCGGCCACTATGGCTACACCTTC,CASSLAGGHYGYTF,few,NA,TRBJ1-2,TRBV7-9
TGTGCCAGCAGGTTGACAGTGCTTAGCAATCAGCCCCAGCATTTT,CASRLTVLSNQPQHF,many,NA,TRBJ1-5,TRBV27
TGTGCCAGCAGTCCTCTCGGACAGTTTGGGTTGCACACTGAAGCTTTCTTT,CASSPLGQFGLHTEAFF,many,NA,TRBJ1-1,TRBV6-5
TGCAGTGCTGCTCCGACTAGCGGAGGGAACAATGAGCAGTTCTTC,CSAAPTSGGNNEQFF,few,TRBD2,TRBJ2-1,TRBV20-1
TGTGCCAGCTCACGGGTGGGACAGCCAGACTACGAGCAGTACTTC,CASSRVGQPDYEQYF,few,TRBD1,TRBJ2-7,TRBV18
TGTGCCAGCAGTGAAGGAGCAGGGACAAACTATGGCTACACCTTC,CASSEGAGTNYGYTF,NA,NA,TRBJ1-2,TRBV6-1
TGCAGCGCCCGTCTTGGGTCAGACACAGATACGCAGTATTTT,CSARLGSDTDTQYF,many,NA,TRBJ2-3,TRBV29-1
TGTGCCAGCCTCCTAAACACTGAAGCTTTCTTT,CASLLNTEAFF,few,NA,TRBJ1-1,TRBV2
TGCAGTGCTCACGGGGCAGCCAATGAGCAGTTCTTC,CSAHGAANEQFF,many,NA,TRBJ2-1,TRBV20-1
TGTGCCAGCAGCACATCGTCGGAGGGTGAGCAGTTCTTC,CASSTSSEGEQFF,NA,NA,TRBJ2-1,TRBV9
TGTGCCAGCAGCCTCCCCTCCCAGGAGGTGGATGAGCAGTTCTTC,CASSLPSQEVDEQFF,NA,NA,TRBJ2-1,TRBV3-1
TGTGCCAGCAGAGTAGACAGGGACACAGATACGCAGTATTTT,CASRVDRDTDTQYF,NA,TRBD1,TRBJ2-3,TRBV5-4
TGTGCCAGCAGCTTAGCGATTAGGACTAGCGGGAGTAGTGAGCAGTTCTTC,CASSLAIRTSGSSEQFF,many,TRBD2,TRBJ2-1,TRBV7-2
TGCAGTGTCACGTCCTCGACTAGCGGGGTAAAGACCCAGTACTTC,CSVTSSTSGVKTQYF,many,TRBD2,TRBJ2-5,TRBV20-1
TGTGCCAGCAGTTTAGAGGGACAGACTGGATACACCTTC,CASSLEGQTGYTF,NA,TRBD1,TRBJ1-2,TRBV28
TGTGCCACCAGCCCAAAGGGGTTAGCTACCTTCCAAGAGACCCAGTACTTC,CATSPKGLATFQETQYF,many,NA,TRBJ2-5,TRBV15
TGCAGCGTTGAAGGGAGACGGGGGGACGAGCAGTACTTC,CSVEGRRGDEQYF,NA,TRBD2,TRBJ2-7,TRBV29-1
TGTGCCAGCAGCGCCCAAGGAACTACGCAGTATTTT,CASSAQGTTQYF,NA,NA,TRBJ2-3,TRBV9
TGCGCCAGCAGCCAAGATCTCCCGAAAGCCTACGAGCAGTACTTC,CASSQDLPKAYEQYF,NA,NA,TRBJ2-7,TRBV4-3
TGTGCCAGCAGCTTAGGCCCCGGGGGGAACTATGGCTACACCTTC,CASSLGPGGNYGYTF,few,NA,TRBJ1-2,TRBV11-2